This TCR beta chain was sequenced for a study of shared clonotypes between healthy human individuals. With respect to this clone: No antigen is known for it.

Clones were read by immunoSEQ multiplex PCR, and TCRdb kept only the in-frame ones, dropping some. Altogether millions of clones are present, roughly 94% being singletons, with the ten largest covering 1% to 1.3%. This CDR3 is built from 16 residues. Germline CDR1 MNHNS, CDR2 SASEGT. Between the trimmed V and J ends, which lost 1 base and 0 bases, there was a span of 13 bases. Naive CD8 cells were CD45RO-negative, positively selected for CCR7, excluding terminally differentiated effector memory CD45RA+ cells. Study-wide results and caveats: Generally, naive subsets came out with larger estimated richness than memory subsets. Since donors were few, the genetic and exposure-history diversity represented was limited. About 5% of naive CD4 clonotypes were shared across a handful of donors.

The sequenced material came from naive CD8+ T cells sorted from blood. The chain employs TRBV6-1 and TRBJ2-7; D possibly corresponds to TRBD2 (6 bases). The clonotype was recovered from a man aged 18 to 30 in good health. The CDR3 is CASSEGAGPYSYEQYF. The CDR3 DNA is TGTGCCAGCAGTGAAGGGGCGGGACCCTACTCCTACGAGCAGTACTTC.